Each of the 8 T cell receptor beta chains below was sequenced from the same sample in a study of coeliac disease. Libraries were prepared by immunoSEQ multiplex PCR; TCRdb keeps only in-frame clonotypes and omits some of them. The sample has around 5,000 clones; roughly 65% are singletons. Sequenced: lymphocytes from the gut lamina propria. The receptor set was obtained from a woman in her thirties or forties.

This clone was observed a handful of times. The chain links TRBV29-1 to TRBJ1-2, with 9 bases identical to TRBD1. The CDR3 length is 15 residues. Germline CDR1 reads SQVTM; CDR2 reads ANQGSEA. The V gene end was trimmed by 4 bases and the J gene end by 4 bases; junction bases not matched to a gene: 10. As DNA, the CDR3 is TGCAGCGTTGCTATTTCGGGACAGGGAAGCTATGGCTACACCTTC. Its protein product is CSVAISGQGSYGYTF.

V is TRBV6-5 and J is TRBJ2-1, with D perhaps TRBD1 (6 bases). The ends were cut back, 5 bases at V and 2 bases at J, with 13 bases in the middle. This CDR3 has 15 amino acids. Per germline, CDR1 MNHEY and CDR2 SVGAGI. Written as DNA, the CDR3 is TGTGCCAGCAGTACGACAGGTGGAACCTACAATGAGCAGTTCTTC. Translated: CASSTTGGTYNEQFF.

The rearrangement uses TRBV11-2 and TRBJ2-7, with TRBD1 identical over 8 bases. The CDR3 has 14 residues. Germline-derived CDR1 and CDR2 are SGHAT and FQNNGV. V shed 5 bases and J 2 bases; nucleotides not matched to a gene: 5. Here the CDR3 reads CASSTATGAYEQYF. In nucleotides, the CDR3 is TGTGCCAGCAGCACCGCGACAGGGGCCTACGAGCAGTACTTC.

The rearrangement uses TRBV11-2 and TRBJ2-7; 11 bases are shared with TRBD2. The CDR3 length is 15 residues. Germline V gene lookup returns CDR1 SGHAT and CDR2 FQNNGV. V lost 2 bases, J lost 4 bases, and 4 bases stayed unmatched. This CDR3 is CASSLFPSGGYEQYF. CDR3 nucleotide sequence: TGTGCCAGCAGCTTATTTCCTAGCGGGGGGTACGAGCAGTACTTC.

This sequence joins TRBV18 and TRBJ2-7, with 8 bases matching TRBD1. Germline lookup yields CDR1 KGHSH and CDR2 LQKENI. The CDR3 covers 14 residues. Trimming removed 1 base from V and 5 bases from J; junction bases left unmatched: 4. CDR3 bases: TGTGCCAGCTCACCACAATCAGGGGGCAACGAGCAGTACTTC. It translates to CASSPQSGGNEQYF.

This chain joins TRBV7-3 and TRBJ2-7, with 8 bases fitting TRBD1. V lost 5 bases and J lost 3; bases outside the gene matches: 9. Germline V gene sequence: CDR1 SGHTA, CDR2 FQGTGA. The CDR3 runs 15 residues. The CDR3 spells CASSPSGTGDYEQYF. The CDR3 coding sequence is TGTGCCAGCAGCCCTTCCGGGACAGGAGACTACGAGCAGTACTTC.

A remark on this clone: The sample carries other DNA sequences with the same CDR3. V usage is TRBV5-1 and J usage is TRBJ1-4; TRBD1 agrees at 7 bases. CDR3 length: 16 amino acids. J gave up 8 bases and V 0 bases, and 10 bases lay outside the gene matches. CDR1 is SGHRS and CDR2 is YFSETQ in the germline V gene. The CDR3 bases are TGCGCCAGCAGCTTGGGAGGACAGGCGGGTTGGGAAAAACTGTTTTTT. This codes for CASSLGGQAGWEKLFF. Full variable domain (missing parts from reference TRBV5-1 and TRBJ1-4): KAGVTQTPRYLIKTRGQQVTLSCSPISGHRSVSWYQQTPGQGLQFLFEYFSETQRNKGNFPGRFSGRQFSNSRSEMNVSTLELGDSALYLCASSLGGQAGWEKLFFGSGTQLSVL.

V and J are TRBV5-4 and TRBJ2-1, with a possible D match to TRBD2 (5 bases). The CDR3 totals 13 residues. Trimming removed 0 bases at V and 4 bases at J, with 5 bases between. Germline V gene sequence: CDR1 SGHNT, CDR2 YYREEE (reference sequence). In DNA form, the CDR3 reads TGTGCCAGCAGCTTGGGCGGGTACAATGAGCAGTTCTTC. This codes for CASSLGGYNEQFF.